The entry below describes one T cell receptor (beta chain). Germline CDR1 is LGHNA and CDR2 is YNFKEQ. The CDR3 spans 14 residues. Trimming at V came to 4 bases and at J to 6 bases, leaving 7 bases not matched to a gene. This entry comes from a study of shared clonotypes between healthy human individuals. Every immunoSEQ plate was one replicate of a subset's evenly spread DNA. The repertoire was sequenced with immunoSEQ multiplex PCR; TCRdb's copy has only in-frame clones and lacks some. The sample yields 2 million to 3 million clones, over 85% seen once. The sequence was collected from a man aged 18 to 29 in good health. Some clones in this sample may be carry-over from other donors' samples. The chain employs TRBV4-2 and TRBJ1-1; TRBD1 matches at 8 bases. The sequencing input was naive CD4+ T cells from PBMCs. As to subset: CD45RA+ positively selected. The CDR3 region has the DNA TGTGCCAGCAGCCCGGGACAGGATTTCGCTGAAGCTTTCTTT. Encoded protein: CASSPGQDFAEAFF.